The text below deals with one T cell receptor beta chain. Its antigen remains unidentified. A minimum of 7 million PBMCs was isolated per sample. The sample belongs to a study of blood T cells in healthy people across ages. Whole-study findings and limits: Both naive CD4+ cell counts and diversity were greater in long-lived donors than in aged donors.

From germline, CDR1 is LGHNA and CDR2 YNFKEQ. There are 15 residues in the CDR3. Trimming stripped 0 bases from V and 6 bases from J, with 11 bases between. Alongside a J-beta primer mix, a sample-barcoded 5' primer served in a second PCR lasting about 7 to 12 cycles. Each CDR3 protein is one row after TCRdb ran MiXCR on the 5' RACE reads. The sample includes some 800,000 distinct CDR3 sequences, 25% of them seen just once. This same sample was also part of a study on T cells of mothers and their children.

The receptor comes from a boy between 5 and 17 years old in good health. The chain recombines TRBV4-2 with TRBJ1-4, with D hard to call. Sequences were obtained from blood. For the CDR3, the DNA is TGTGCCAGCAGCCAAGATCCGGGAGATGATGAAAAACTGTTTTTT. It yields the protein CASSQDPGDDEKLFF.